A selection of T cell receptor beta chains follows, all from one sample in a study of T cell repertoires in cytomegalovirus infection. Using its own MiXCR run on the reads, TCRdb lists one record per CDR3 protein. The sample includes 230,000 or so distinct CDR3 sequences, approximately 15% of them seen just once. Sequencing was performed on CD8+ T cells from PBMCs. The receptors come from a human donor in good health (CMV status not recorded). Some clones in this sample may be carry-over from other donors' samples. Each CDR3 is given with its conserved first and last residue.

V gene	CDR3 protein
TRBV20-1	CSARVRGLALHEQFF
TRBV7-9	CASSYKGKDTQYF
TRBV3-1	CASSQVKSPTETQYF
TRBV11-2	CASSLDSTTSVIAKNIQYF
TRBV6-8	CASSPSGGPVDTQYF
TRBV14	CASSPFKGVGEKLFF
TRBV7-6	CASSPGGANVLTF
TRBV29-1	CSVEDFVWTGPDLLDMTEKLFF
TRBV4-1	CASSQEEQRYNEQFF
TRBV19	CASSTSDSPWQPQHF
TRBV7-6	CASSLATSGGAHEQYF
TRBV12-3/TRBV12-4	CASTLSVPGNTIYF
TRBV2	CASSDRLAHYEQYF
TRBV2	CASSERVLVERTQYF
TRBV10-3	CAISESASTDTQYF
TRBV4-2	CASSQEEHTEAFF
TRBV4-1	CASSPWTEGKLFF
TRBV11-3	CASSLSQEGEQYF
TRBV13	CASSGGQGYQETQYF
TRBV9	CASSDGTAYEQYF
TRBV27	CASSSGTLYNEQFF
TRBV5-1	CASSLRIPSYEQYF
TRBV2	CATPVADARSYNEQFF
TRBV2	CATTEGRHREAFF
TRBV19	CASSTLVELFF
TRBV14	CASSPGTPSLEQYF
TRBV7-9	CASSLSGGVRTEAFF
TRBV14	CASSQVPGLAASTDTQYF
TRBV7-2	CASSLDPGGQETQYF
TRBV5-6	CASSLAGDRGYTEAFF
TRBV5-4	CASSLEASGRYEQYF
TRBV6-5	CASSSEGPNNEQFF
TRBV7-6	CASSQIPGQGTGANVLTF
TRBV6-2/TRBV6-3	CASSYSHGGEYNEQFF
TRBV4-3	CASSPSTVLAGLEETQYF
TRBV13	CASSLAQSRSEKLFF
TRBV12-3/TRBV12-4	CASRPVGQVNTEAFF
TRBV4-2	CASSLGTSGFDEQYF
TRBV12-3/TRBV12-4	CASSPSGEVTEAFF
TRBV7-9	CASSTYQNEQFF
TRBV28	CASSSPGLAVTSPAIYQETQYF
TRBV20-1	CSARSMGQASYEQYF